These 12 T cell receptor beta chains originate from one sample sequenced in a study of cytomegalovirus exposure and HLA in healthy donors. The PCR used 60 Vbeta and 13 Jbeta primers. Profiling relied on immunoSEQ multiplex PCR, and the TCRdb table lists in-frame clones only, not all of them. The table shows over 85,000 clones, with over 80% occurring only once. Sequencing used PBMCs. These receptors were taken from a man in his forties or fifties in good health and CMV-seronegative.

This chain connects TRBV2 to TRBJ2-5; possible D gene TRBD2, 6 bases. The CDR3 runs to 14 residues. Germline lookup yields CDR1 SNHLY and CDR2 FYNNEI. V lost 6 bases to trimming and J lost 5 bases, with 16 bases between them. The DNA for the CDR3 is TGTGCCAGCAGGGGGCGGCGGGGAATTGAGACCCAGTACTTC. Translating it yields CASRGRRGIETQYF.

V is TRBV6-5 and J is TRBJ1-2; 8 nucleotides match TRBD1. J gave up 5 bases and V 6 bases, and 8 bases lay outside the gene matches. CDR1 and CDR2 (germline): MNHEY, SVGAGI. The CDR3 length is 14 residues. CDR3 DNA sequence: TGTGCCAGCAGCCGCGGACAGGGACCTTATGGCTACACCTTC. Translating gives CASSRGQGPYGYTF.

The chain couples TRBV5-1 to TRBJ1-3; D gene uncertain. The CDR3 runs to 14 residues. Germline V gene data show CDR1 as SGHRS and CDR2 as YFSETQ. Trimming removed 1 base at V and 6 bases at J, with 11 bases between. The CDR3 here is CASSLMGEENTIYF. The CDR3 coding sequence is TGCGCCAGCAGCTTGATGGGTGAGGAAAACACCATATATTTT.

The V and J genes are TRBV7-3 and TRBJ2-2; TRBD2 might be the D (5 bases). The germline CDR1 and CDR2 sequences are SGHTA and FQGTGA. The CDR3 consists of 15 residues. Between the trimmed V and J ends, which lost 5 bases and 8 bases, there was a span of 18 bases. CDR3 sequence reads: CASSPVLRGSGELFF. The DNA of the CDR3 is TGTGCCAGCAGCCCGGTCCTACGGGGTTCGGGGGAGCTGTTTTTT.

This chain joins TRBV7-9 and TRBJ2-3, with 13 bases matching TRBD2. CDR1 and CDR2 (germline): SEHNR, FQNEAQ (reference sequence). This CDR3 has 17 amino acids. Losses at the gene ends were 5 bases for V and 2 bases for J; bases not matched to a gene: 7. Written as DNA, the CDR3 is TGTGCCAGCAGCCCGCGGACTAGCGGGGGTGTCACAGATACGCAGTATTTT. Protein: CASSPRTSGGVTDTQYF.

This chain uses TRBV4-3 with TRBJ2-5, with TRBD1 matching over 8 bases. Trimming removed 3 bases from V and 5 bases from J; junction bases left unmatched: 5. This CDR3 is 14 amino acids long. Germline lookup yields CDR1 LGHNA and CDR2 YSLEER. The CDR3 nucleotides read TGCGCCAGCAGCCATGGACAGGGAATGGAGACCCAGTACTTC. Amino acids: CASSHGQGMETQYF.

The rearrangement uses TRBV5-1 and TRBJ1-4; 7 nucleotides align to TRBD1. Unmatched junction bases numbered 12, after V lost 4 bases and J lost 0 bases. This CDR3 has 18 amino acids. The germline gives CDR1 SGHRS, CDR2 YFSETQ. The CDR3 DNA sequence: TGCGCCAGCAGCGGGGCTAGGGGGCCTCCCACAACTAATGAAAAACTGTTTTTT. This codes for CASSGARGPPTTNEKLFF. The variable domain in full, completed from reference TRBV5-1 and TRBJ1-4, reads KAGVTQTPRYLIKTRGQQVTLSCSPISGHRSVSWYQQTPGQGLQFLFEYFSETQRNKGNFPGRFSGRQFSNSRSEMNVSTLELGDSALYLCASSGARGPPTTNEKLFFGSGTQLSVL.

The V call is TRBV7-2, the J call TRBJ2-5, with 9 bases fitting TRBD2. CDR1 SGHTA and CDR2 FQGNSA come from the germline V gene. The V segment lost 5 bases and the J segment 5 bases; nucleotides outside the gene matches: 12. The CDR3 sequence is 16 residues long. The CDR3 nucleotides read TGTGCCAGCAGCCCCCGGGGGAGCGGGGGGTTGGAGACCCAGTACTTC. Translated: CASSPRGSGGLETQYF.

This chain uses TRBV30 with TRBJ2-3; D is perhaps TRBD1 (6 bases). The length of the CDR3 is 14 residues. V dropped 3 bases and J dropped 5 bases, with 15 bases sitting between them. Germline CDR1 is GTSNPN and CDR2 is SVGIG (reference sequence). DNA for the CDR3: TGTGCCTGGAGGGCCCGCAGGGGCAAAGATACGCAGTATTTT. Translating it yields CAWRARRGKDTQYF.

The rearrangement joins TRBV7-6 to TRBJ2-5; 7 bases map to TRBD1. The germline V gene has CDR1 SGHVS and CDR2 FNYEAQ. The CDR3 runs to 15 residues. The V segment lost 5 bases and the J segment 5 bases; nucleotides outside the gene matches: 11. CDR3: CASSAAGVGGETQYF. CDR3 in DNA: TGTGCCAGCAGCGCGGCAGGGGTAGGGGGCGAGACCCAGTACTTC.

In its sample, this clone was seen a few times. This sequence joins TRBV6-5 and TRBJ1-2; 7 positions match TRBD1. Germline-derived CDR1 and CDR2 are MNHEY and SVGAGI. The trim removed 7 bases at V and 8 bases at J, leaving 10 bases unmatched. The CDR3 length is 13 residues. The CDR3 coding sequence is TGTGCCAGCACTCGTCGCAGGGGGGAAGGCTACACCTTC. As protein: CASTRRRGEGYTF.

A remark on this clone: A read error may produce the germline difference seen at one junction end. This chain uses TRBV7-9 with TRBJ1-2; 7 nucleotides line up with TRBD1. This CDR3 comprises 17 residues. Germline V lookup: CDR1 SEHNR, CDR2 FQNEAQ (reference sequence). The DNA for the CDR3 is TGTTCCAGCAGCAAAACCCAGGGGGAGACAGAAAACTATGGCTACACCTTC. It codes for CSSSKTQGETENYGYTF.